Described below is a single T cell receptor beta chain sequence and its context. This sample stems from a study of T-cell memory formation after mild COVID-19. One entry per CDR3 protein, called by TCRdb with MiXCR from the 5' RACE reads. The sample shows about 410,000 distinct CDR3 sequences, roughly 18% of them seen only once. Source material: PBMCs or a T cell subset sorted from them (not recorded which). The TCR comes from a man between 18 and 35 years old who had mild COVID-19 (a few samples of this study predate the infection). Cell type and time point are not known.

CDR3 amino acids: CSASWGPEAFF. CDR3 DNA sequence: TGCAGTGCTAGTTGGGGCCCTGAAGCTTTCTTT. This chain connects TRBV20-1 to TRBJ1-1; maybe TRBD1 (5 bases). V was cut by 3 bases and J by 6 bases, with 8 bases left in between. The germline gives CDR1 DFQATT, CDR2 SNEGSKA (reference sequence). The CDR3 loop spans 11 amino acids.